The entry that follows covers one TCR beta chain sequence. Antigen unknown. Method: immunoSEQ multiplex PCR; TCRdb's copy keeps in-frame clones and lacks some. This sample has tens of thousands of clones, with 65% to 85% found just once. This sample was taken from a study of T cell responses to AZD1222 COVID-19 vaccine. Broader study findings: Targeting of unmutated variant regions was reportedly seen in nearly half of spike-specific TCRs.

V lost 2 bases, J lost 4 bases, and 16 bases lay in between. The CDR3 is made up of 16 amino acids. Looked up from germline, CDR1 is SGHTS and CDR2 is YDEGEE. Sequencing was performed on peripheral blood, taken on day 0 of AZD1222 vaccination. The chain is built from TRBV5-8 and TRBJ1-5; no reliable D call. The receptor was isolated from an adult in good health. Written as DNA, the CDR3 is TGTGCCAGCAGCTTATTTTCGGGAGCGTTTAATCAGCCCCAGCATTTT. Translating it yields CASSLFSGAFNQPQHF. The whole variable domain, filled in from reference TRBV5-8 and TRBJ1-5, reads EAGVTQSPTHLIKTRGQQATLRCSPISGHTSVYWYQQALGLGLQFLLWYDEGEERNRGNFPPRFSGRQFPNYSSELNVNALELEDSALYLCASSLFSGAFNQPQHFGDGTRLSIL.